A single sample gave rise to the 4 T cell receptor beta chains below, sequenced in a study of post-analysis software for immune sequencing data. Findings of the study overall: Five TRBV segments (TRBV5-6, TRBV5-1 and TRBV20-1 among them) occurred more frequently in patients than in controls.

Antigen specificity for these receptors is unknown. TCR beta libraries were prepared from cDNA with unique molecular identifiers. MiXCR was run by TCRdb on the PCR reads, yielding one entry per CDR3 protein. The sample gives some 800,000 distinct CDR3 sequences, 46% of which show up once; approximately 5% is in the top ten. Sequencing input: blood. The receptor source for this set is a girl aged 5 to 17 with multiple sclerosis.

The table lists this clonotype with a few counts. This chain uses TRBV20-1 with TRBJ2-5; 9 positions match TRBD1. Germline-derived CDR1 and CDR2 are DFQATT and SNEGSKA (reference sequence). CDR3 size: 15 residues. The trim removed 3 bases at V and 4 bases at J, leaving 9 bases unmatched. The CDR3 protein is CSASEGGTGLETQYF. In DNA form, the CDR3 reads TGCAGTGCTAGTGAAGGGGGGACAGGGCTAGAGACCCAGTACTTC.

The rearrangement links TRBV5-1 to TRBJ2-7, with a tentative D call TRBD1 (5 bases). Per the germline V gene, CDR1 is SGHRS and CDR2 is YFSETQ. V lost 0 bases to trimming and J lost 3 bases, with 10 bases between them. The CDR3 consists of 14 residues. DNA for the CDR3: TGCGCCAGCAGCTTGGAGGGGTTTTACTACGAGCAGTACTTC. As protein: CASSLEGFYYEQYF.

The gene calls are TRBV6-5 and TRBJ1-4; a weak D match, TRBD1 (5 bases). Germline lookup yields CDR1 MNHEY and CDR2 SVGAGI. The CDR3 is 14 residues long. V was shortened by 4 bases and J by 8 bases, with 14 bases between the two germline ends. DNA for the CDR3: TGTGCCAGCAGTTTCAGCGTTACAGGAGAAAAACTGTTTTTT. Translation gives CASSFSVTGEKLFF.

This clonotype was seen only a few times. DNA of the CDR3: TGCAGTGCTCCCCGGGAAAGCACAGATACGCAGTATTTT. Residues: CSAPRESTDTQYF. The chain combines TRBV20-1 with TRBJ2-3; possible D gene TRBD2, 5 bases. The germline CDR1 and CDR2 sequences are DFQATT and SNEGSKA (reference sequence). V lost 5 bases and J 0 bases, leaving 9 bases between the germline ends. This CDR3 is built from 13 residues.